These 12 T cell receptor beta chains originate from one sample sequenced in a study of T cells expressing NK-cell markers. TCRdb reanalyzed the 5' RACE reads, giving one entry per CDR3 protein sequence and no DNA. Its listing shows about 260,000 distinct CDR3 sequences. Sequenced input: blood T cells: a sorted CD56 or NKG2C T cell subset, CD4+ or CD8+ T cells, or bulk PBMC T cells (not recorded which). These receptors all stem from a woman between 18 and 75 years old in good health.

The chain carries TRBV7-7 and TRBJ2-3; TCRdb names TRBD1, which stays unverified in the absence of DNA. The CDR3 is 15 residues long. Germline CDR1 SSHAT, CDR2 FNYEAQ (reference sequence). The CDR3 here is CASSQTRDLKDTQYF.

The chain links TRBV19 to TRBJ2-1; TCRdb proposes TRBD1, but this gene call is untestable without DNA. The germline CDR1 and CDR2 sequences are LNHDA and SQIVND (reference sequence). This CDR3 is 14 amino acids long. CDR3 protein: CASLPQGSYNEQFF.

This CDR3 reads CSARQGWNSPLHF. The chain has TRBV20-1 and TRBJ1-6; without DNA, the TCRdb call of TRBD1 cannot be checked. In germline, CDR1 is DFQATT, CDR2 SNEGSKA (reference sequence). The CDR3 is 13 residues long.

V gene TRBV4-3 combines with J gene TRBJ2-1. Germline lookup yields CDR1 LGHNA and CDR2 YSLEER. This CDR3 region has 13 residues. This CDR3 is CASSQERDNEQFF.

The chain joins TRBV6-2 or TRBV6-3 to TRBJ2-1; the D gene TCRdb calls, TRBD1, cannot be checked with no DNA. Germline V gene sequence: CDR1 MNHEY, CDR2 SVGEGT. This CDR3 comprises 15 residues. This CDR3 is CASSQTDAQGNEQFF.

The rearrangement uses TRBV7-6 and TRBJ2-2; TCRdb's D call of TRBD2 is untestable without DNA. CDR3 length: 14 residues. The germline V gene has CDR1 SGHVS and CDR2 FNYEAQ. CDR3 region: CASGSGRAHGELFF.

The V gene is TRBV4-3, the J gene TRBJ2-3; the TRBD2 assignment by TCRdb is unverifiable without DNA. Germline CDR1 and CDR2: LGHNA and YSLEER. The CDR3 totals 19 residues. This chain's CDR3 is CASSQARWRGGRGPHTQYF.

V is TRBV25-1 and J is TRBJ2-1. The CDR3 loop spans 15 amino acids. In germline, CDR1 is MGHDK, CDR2 SYGVNS. The CDR3 loop is CASSDPRGKNNEQFF.

This sequence joins TRBV20-1 and TRBJ1-1. The CDR3 loop spans 13 amino acids. The germline V gene has CDR1 DFQATT and CDR2 SNEGSKA (reference sequence). CDR3 sequence: CSAGREADTEAFF.

This rearrangement joins TRBV12-5 to TRBJ2-5; no DNA is available, so the TRBD2 call from TCRdb remains unchecked. Germline V gene data show CDR1 as LGHNT and CDR2 as FRNRAP. The CDR3 extends over 15 amino acids. The CDR3 loop reads CASGSQRGGHETQYF.

The chain combines TRBV5-1 with TRBJ1-4; without DNA, the TCRdb call of TRBD1 cannot be checked. Germline values: CDR1 SGHRS, CDR2 YFSETQ. There are 14 residues in the CDR3. The CDR3 protein is CASSVQGFNEKLFF.

CDR3 region: CASSKSPYSYNEQFF. This rearrangement joins TRBV12-3 or TRBV12-4 to TRBJ2-1. This CDR3 is built from 15 residues.